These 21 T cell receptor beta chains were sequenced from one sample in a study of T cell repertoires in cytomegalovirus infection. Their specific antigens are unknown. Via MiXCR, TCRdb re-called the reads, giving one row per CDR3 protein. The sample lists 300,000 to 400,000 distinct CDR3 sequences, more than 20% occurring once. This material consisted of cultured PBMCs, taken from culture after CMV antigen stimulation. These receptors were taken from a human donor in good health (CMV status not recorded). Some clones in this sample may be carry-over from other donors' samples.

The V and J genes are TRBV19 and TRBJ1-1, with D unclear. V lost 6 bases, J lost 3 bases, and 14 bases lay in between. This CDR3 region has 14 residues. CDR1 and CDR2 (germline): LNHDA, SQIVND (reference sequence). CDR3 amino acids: CASRNPGEYTEAFF. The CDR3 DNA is TGTGCCAGTAGAAATCCCGGGGAGTACACTGAAGCTTTCTTT.

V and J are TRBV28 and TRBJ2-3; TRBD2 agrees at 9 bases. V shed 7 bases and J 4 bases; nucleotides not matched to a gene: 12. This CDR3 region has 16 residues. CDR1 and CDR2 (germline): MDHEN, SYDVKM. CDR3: CASKVAGASGADTQYF. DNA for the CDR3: TGTGCCAGCAAGGTAGCGGGAGCTTCGGGGGCAGATACGCAGTATTTT.

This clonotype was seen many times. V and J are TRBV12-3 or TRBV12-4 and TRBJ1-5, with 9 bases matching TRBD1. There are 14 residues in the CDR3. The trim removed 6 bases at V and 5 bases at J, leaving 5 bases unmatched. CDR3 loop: CASRSDRGYQPQHF. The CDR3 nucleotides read TGTGCCAGCAGATCGGACAGGGGCTATCAGCCCCAGCATTTT.

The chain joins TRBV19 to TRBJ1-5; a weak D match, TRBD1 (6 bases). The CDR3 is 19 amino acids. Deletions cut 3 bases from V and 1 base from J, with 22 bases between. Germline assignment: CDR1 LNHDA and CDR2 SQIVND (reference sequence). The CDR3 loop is CASSMFFSGGAGSNQPQHF. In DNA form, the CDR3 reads TGTGCCAGTAGTATGTTTTTTTCGGGGGGCGCGGGAAGCAATCAGCCCCAGCATTTT.

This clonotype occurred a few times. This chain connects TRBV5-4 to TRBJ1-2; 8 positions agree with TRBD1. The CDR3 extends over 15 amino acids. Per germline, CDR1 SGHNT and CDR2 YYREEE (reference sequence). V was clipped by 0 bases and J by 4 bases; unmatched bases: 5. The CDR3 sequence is CASSLGTGPFYGYTF. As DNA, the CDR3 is TGTGCCAGCAGCTTGGGGACAGGGCCCTTCTATGGCTACACCTTC.

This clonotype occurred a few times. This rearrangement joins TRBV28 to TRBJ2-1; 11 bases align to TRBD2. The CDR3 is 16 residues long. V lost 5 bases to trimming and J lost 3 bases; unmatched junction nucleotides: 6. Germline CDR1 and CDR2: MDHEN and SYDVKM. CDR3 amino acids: CASSPLLAGGYNEQFF. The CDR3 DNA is TGTGCCAGCAGTCCCCTCCTAGCGGGAGGCTACAATGAGCAGTTCTTC.

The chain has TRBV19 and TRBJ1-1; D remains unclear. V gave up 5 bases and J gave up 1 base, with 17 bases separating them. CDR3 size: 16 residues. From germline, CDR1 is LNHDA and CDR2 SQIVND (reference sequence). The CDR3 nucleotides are TGTGCCAGTAGTGTTACGTTGATTCGATCGAACACTGAAGCTTTCTTT. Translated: CASSVTLIRSNTEAFF.

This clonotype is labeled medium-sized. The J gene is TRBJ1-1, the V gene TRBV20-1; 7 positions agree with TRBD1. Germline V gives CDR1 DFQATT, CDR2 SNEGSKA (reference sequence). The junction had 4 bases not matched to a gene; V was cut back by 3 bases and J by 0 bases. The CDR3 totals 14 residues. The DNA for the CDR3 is TGCAGTGCTAGGGGACAGCTCCTGAACACTGAAGCTTTCTTT. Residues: CSARGQLLNTEAFF.

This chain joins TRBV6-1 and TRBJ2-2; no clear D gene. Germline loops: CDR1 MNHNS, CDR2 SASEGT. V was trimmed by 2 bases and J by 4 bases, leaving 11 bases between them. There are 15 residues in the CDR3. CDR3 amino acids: CASSELVTPTGELFF. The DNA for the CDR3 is TGTGCCAGCAGTGAATTAGTGACTCCCACCGGGGAGCTGTTTTTT.

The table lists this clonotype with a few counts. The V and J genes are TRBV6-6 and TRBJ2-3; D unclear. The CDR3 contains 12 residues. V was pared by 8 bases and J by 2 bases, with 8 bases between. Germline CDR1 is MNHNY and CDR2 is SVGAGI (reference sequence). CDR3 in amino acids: CASHDFTDTQYF. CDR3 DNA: TGTGCCAGCCACGACTTCACAGATACGCAGTATTTT.

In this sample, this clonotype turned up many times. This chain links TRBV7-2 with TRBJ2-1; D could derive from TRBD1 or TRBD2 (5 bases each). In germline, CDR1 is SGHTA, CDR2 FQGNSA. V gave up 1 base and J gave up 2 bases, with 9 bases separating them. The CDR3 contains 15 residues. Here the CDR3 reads CASSLGGSTYNEQFF. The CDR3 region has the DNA TGTGCCAGCAGCTTAGGGGGGAGTACCTACAATGAGCAGTTCTTC. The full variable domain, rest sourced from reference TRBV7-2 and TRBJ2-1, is GAGVSQSPSNKVTEKGKDVELRCDPISGHTALYWYRQSLGQGLEFLIYFQGNSAPDKSGLPSDRFSAERTGGSVSTLTIQRTQQEDSAVYLCASSLGGSTYNEQFFGPGTRLTVL.

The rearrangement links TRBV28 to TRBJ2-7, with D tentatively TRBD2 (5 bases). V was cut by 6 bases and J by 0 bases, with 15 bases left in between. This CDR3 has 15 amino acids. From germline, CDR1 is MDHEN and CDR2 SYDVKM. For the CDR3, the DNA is TGTGCCAGCAGCTCCCCCGGGGTGTCCTCCTACGAGCAGTACTTC. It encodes CASSSPGVSSYEQYF.

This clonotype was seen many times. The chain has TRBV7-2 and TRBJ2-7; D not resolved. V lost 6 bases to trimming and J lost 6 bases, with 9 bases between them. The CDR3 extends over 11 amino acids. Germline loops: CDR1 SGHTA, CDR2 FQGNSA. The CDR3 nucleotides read TGTGCCAGCAGTTCTCTATCCGAGCAGTACTTC. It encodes CASSSLSEQYF.

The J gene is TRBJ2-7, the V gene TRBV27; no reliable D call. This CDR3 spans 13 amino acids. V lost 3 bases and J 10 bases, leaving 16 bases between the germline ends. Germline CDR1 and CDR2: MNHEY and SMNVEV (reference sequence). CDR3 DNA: TGTGCCAGCAGTTTTCAGTCAGGCCCCGAACAGTACTTC. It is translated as CASSFQSGPEQYF.

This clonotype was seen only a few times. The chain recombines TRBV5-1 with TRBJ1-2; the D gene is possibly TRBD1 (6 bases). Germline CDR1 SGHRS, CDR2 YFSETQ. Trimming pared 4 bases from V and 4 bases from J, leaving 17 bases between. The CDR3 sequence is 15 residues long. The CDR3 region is CASSTGQISAYGYTF. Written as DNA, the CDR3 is TGCGCCAGCAGCACAGGACAGATAAGTGCCTATGGCTACACCTTC.

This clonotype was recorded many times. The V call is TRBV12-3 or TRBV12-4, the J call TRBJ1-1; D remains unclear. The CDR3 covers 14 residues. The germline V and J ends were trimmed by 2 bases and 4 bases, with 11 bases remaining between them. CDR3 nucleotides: TGTGCCAGCAGTTTAAAGGGTTTCGGCACTGAAGCTTTCTTT. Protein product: CASSLKGFGTEAFF.

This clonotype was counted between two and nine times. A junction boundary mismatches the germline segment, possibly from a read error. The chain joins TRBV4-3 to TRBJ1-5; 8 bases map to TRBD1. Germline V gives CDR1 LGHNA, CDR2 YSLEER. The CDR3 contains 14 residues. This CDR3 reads CASSQDRVNQPQHF. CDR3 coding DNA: TGTGCCAGCAGTCAGGACAGGGTTAATCAGCCCCAGCATTTT.

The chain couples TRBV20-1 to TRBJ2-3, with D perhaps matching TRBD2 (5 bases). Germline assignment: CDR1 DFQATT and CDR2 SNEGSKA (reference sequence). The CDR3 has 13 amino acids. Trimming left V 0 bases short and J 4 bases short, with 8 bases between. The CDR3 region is CSAREGVPDTQYF. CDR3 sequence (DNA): TGCAGTGCTAGAGAGGGAGTCCCAGATACGCAGTATTTT.

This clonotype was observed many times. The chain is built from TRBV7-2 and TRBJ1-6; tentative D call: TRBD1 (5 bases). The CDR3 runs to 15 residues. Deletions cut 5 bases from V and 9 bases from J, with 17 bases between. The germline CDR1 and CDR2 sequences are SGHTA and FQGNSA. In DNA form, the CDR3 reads TGTGCCAGCAGCCCAGGCGGGGCGCGGTCTTCACCCCTCCACTTT. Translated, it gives CASSPGGARSSPLHF.

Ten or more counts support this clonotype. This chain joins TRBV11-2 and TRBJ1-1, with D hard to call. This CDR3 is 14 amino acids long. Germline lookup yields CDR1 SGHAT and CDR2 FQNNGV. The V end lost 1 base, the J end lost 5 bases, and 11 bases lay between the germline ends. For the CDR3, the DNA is TGTGCCAGCAGCTTAGCTGGGTTGGGAACTGAAGCTTTCTTT. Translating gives CASSLAGLGTEAFF.

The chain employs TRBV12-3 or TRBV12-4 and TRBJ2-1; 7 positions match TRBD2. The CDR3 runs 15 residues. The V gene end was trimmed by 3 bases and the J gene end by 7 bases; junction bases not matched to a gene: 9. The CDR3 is CASSFDGGSLNEQFF. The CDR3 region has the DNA TGTGCCAGCAGTTTTGACGGCGGGAGTTTAAATGAGCAGTTCTTC.